The T cell receptor (beta chain) under discussion was sequenced for a study of T cells in Graves' hyperthyroidism and ophthalmopathy. Across the whole study: Blood was drawn when the patient was first diagnosed and still untreated.

The PBMCs were taken from around 9.1 ml of fresh peripheral blood. This clonotype was observed a few times. The CDR3 loop spans 14 amino acids. Trimming left V 3 bases short and J 7 bases short, with 16 bases between. Germline CDR1 LGHDT, CDR2 YNNKEL (reference sequence). Amplified TCR beta CDR3 regions came from RNA transcripts. TCR CDR3 regions were first amplified by RT-PCR with HTBI primers. TCRdb used MiXCR to reprocess the multiplex PCR reads, holding one entry per CDR3 protein. Counted here are around 560,000 distinct CDR3 sequences, approximately 15% occurring once; the ten biggest clones make up around 19%.

This chain joins TRBV3-1 and TRBJ2-7; TRBD2 is a possible D gene (5 bases). This receptor was identified in a woman between 18 and 30 years old with Graves' hyperthyroidism. The sequencing sample was made of blood. The CDR3 DNA reads TGTGCCAGCAGCCATTCCTCCGGGATGGGGGAGCAGTACTTC. Encoded protein: CASSHSSGMGEQYF.